The next 9 T cell receptor beta chains were all read from a single sample in a study of early T cells in non-severe SARS-CoV-2 infection. TCRdb independently ran MiXCR on the 5' RACE reads; one entry per CDR3 protein. The profile covers under 80,000 distinct CDR3 sequences, with more than 9% appearing a single time and 3.8% taken by the ten largest. The sequenced sample consisted of whole blood. The receptors derive from an adult who was a healthcare worker with PCR-confirmed SARS-CoV-2 infection or an uninfected control (not recorded which).

Comments on this clonotype: A much larger clone lies one base from this, so it may be a read error. The chain couples TRBV13 to TRBJ1-1; D ambiguous. Germline V gives CDR1 PRHDT, CDR2 FYEKMQ (reference sequence). This CDR3 has 12 residues. V lost 5 bases and J 3 bases, leaving 7 bases between the germline ends. The CDR3 nucleotides are TGTGCCAGCAGCGAAGGGCACACTGAAGCTTTCTTT. Its translation is CASSEGHTEAFF.

This clonotype was counted many times. The chain links TRBV20-1 to TRBJ1-3; D uncertain. CDR1 is DFQATT and CDR2 is SNEGSKA in the germline V gene (reference sequence). Trimming pared 3 bases from V and 0 bases from J, leaving 12 bases between. The CDR3 extends over 15 amino acids. The DNA of the CDR3 is TGCAGTGCTAGTGGAATTCCCCCCTCTGGAAACACCATATATTTT. It translates to CSASGIPPSGNTIYF.

This clonotype was counted ten times or more. The CDR3 DNA reads TGTGCCAGCAGTTTGAGGGGGCCGGACACTGAAGCTTTCTTT. Translating it yields CASSLRGPDTEAFF. The J gene is TRBJ1-1, the V gene TRBV7-2, with TRBD1 identical over 7 bases. The CDR3 runs 14 residues. CDR1 and CDR2 from the germline V gene are SGHTA and FQGNSA. Trimming at V came to 6 bases and at J to 3 bases, leaving 7 bases not matched to a gene.

This clonotype was recorded at least ten times. The gene calls are TRBV12-3 or TRBV12-4 and TRBJ2-5; no clear D gene. The ends were cut back, 2 bases at V and 2 bases at J, with 12 bases in the middle. CDR3 size: 15 residues. The CDR3, as DNA: TGTGCCAGCAGTTTATTGGCTGGCCCACAAGAGACCCAGTACTTC. Its translation: CASSLLAGPQETQYF.

The chain recombines TRBV19 with TRBJ2-7; no clear D. V was cut by 1 base and J by 0 bases, with 13 bases left in between. The CDR3 covers 16 residues. From germline, CDR1 is LNHDA and CDR2 SQIVND (reference sequence). CDR3 loop: CASSIGWVPSSYEQYF. The CDR3 DNA sequence: TGTGCCAGTAGTATAGGTTGGGTCCCTAGCTCCTACGAGCAGTACTTC.

This clonotype was counted at least ten times. The chain uses TRBV6-6 and TRBJ1-2; 9 nucleotides agree with TRBD1. Germline CDR1 and CDR2: MNHNY and SVGAGI (reference sequence). J gave up 6 bases and V 0 bases, and 5 bases lay outside the gene matches. The CDR3 runs to 15 residues. The DNA of the CDR3 is TGTGCCAGCAGTTACTCGACGAGGACAGGGGATGGCTACACCTTC. It is translated as CASSYSTRTGDGYTF.

This clonotype was detected many times. V is TRBV7-8 and J is TRBJ1-5; D remains unclear. CDR1 and CDR2 (germline): SGHVS, FQNEAQ. There are 13 residues in the CDR3. The V gene lost 0 bases and the J gene lost 7 bases, with 7 bases spanning the gap. CDR3 in amino acids: CASSLAMVQPQHF. CDR3 DNA: TGTGCCAGCAGCTTAGCGATGGTCCAGCCCCAGCATTTT.

This clonotype was counted at least ten times. The V call is TRBV28, the J call TRBJ1-2; D is unresolved. The germline V gene encodes CDR1 MDHEN and CDR2 SYDVKM. Trimming pared 5 bases from V and 2 bases from J, leaving 15 bases between. This CDR3 has 15 residues. CDR3: CASSPSSTGNYGYTF. The CDR3 coding sequence is TGTGCCAGCAGTCCAAGTAGTACGGGGAACTATGGCTACACCTTC.

This clonotype was seen more than once but under ten times. The chain is built from TRBV6-2 or TRBV6-3 and TRBJ2-5; 11 bases match TRBD2. Germline V gene data show CDR1 as MNHEY and CDR2 as SVGEGT. CDR3 length equals 17 residues. With V trimmed by 6 bases and J by 2 bases, 11 bases remained unmatched. The CDR3 region is CASSLDRLAGTQETQYF. The DNA of the CDR3 is TGTGCCAGCAGCCTTGACCGACTAGCGGGGACTCAAGAGACCCAGTACTTC.